These 21 T cell receptor beta chains originate from one sample sequenced in a study of early stage breast cancer tumors. Clones were sequenced by immunoSEQ multiplex PCR, and TCRdb holds only the in-frame ones, with some missing. This table has around 51,000 clones, 78% appearing once. The material sequenced was blood. The receptors shown here come from a person in their forties with breast cancer.

This chain joins TRBV7-3 and TRBJ2-3; no clear D. The CDR3 contains 15 residues. V dropped 5 bases and J dropped 2 bases, with 14 bases sitting between them. CDR1 and CDR2 (germline): SGHTA, FQGTGA. The DNA for the CDR3 is TGTGCCAGCAGCCCGGCGGCTTGGGCCACAGATACGCAGTATTTT. Amino acid sequence: CASSPAAWATDTQYF.

The genes are TRBV27 and TRBJ2-2; no reliable D call. Germline CDR1 is MNHEY and CDR2 is SMNVEV (reference sequence). The CDR3 contains 13 residues. Trimming stripped 5 bases from V and 7 bases from J, with 11 bases between. CDR3 in DNA: TGTGCCAGCAGTACCCAAGGCGTCGGGGAGCTGTTTTTT. Protein sequence: CASSTQGVGELFF.

This clone has just a few counts. The J gene is TRBJ1-2, the V gene TRBV2; D remains unclear. Between the trimmed V and J ends, which lost 7 bases and 4 bases, there was a span of 10 bases. Per the germline V gene, CDR1 is SNHLY and CDR2 is FYNNEI. The CDR3 runs 12 residues. The CDR3 sequence: CASMLDIYGYTF. As DNA, the CDR3 is TGTGCCAGCATGCTGGATATCTATGGCTACACCTTC.

This clone was observed a few times. The J gene is TRBJ1-1, the V gene TRBV7-8; D gene uncertain. V was cut by 5 bases and J by 0 bases, with 13 bases left in between. The length of the CDR3 is 15 residues. Germline CDR1 SGHVS, CDR2 FQNEAQ. The CDR3 DNA follows: TGTGCCAGCAGCCCAATCACATATATGAACACTGAAGCTTTCTTT. Translating gives CASSPITYMNTEAFF.

The CDR3 sequence is CASSQERALGQPQHF. The DNA of the CDR3 is TGCGCCAGCAGCCAAGAAAGGGCCCTGGGACAGCCCCAGCATTTT. The V gene is TRBV4-1, the J gene TRBJ1-5, with D hard to call. V was cut by 0 bases and J by 7 bases, with 13 bases left in between. The CDR3 runs 15 residues. Germline V gene lookup returns CDR1 MGHRA and CDR2 YSYEKL.

This clone appeared a few times. V and J are TRBV19 and TRBJ1-2, with D possibly being TRBD1 (5 bases). The CDR3 extends over 15 amino acids. Germline-derived CDR1 and CDR2 are LNHDA and SQIVND (reference sequence). V was shortened by 8 bases and J by 2 bases, with 18 bases between the two germline ends. CDR3 sequence: CASSRTRPVNYGYTF. DNA of the CDR3: TGTGCCAGTTCTAGGACACGTCCAGTGAACTATGGCTACACCTTC.

This chain links TRBV7-2 with TRBJ1-1; D call uncertain. The CDR3 is made up of 13 amino acids. V was clipped by 5 bases and J by 4 bases, with 11 bases between them. Looked up from germline, CDR1 is SGHTA and CDR2 is FQGNSA. CDR3 residues: CASSHDPTTEAFF. The CDR3 DNA is TGTGCCAGCAGCCACGATCCCACCACTGAAGCTTTCTTT.

This chain uses TRBV10-2 with TRBJ2-3; 15 positions match TRBD2. Germline lookup yields CDR1 WSHSY and CDR2 SAAADI. The ends lost 6 bases at V and 5 bases at J; junction bases unmatched: 3. CDR3 size: 15 residues. CDR3 coding DNA: TGCGCCAGCAGGACGGGACTAGCGGGAGGAGATACGCAGTATTTT. Protein sequence: CASRTGLAGGDTQYF.

The chain joins TRBV4-2 to TRBJ2-1, with D unclear. The length of the CDR3 is 14 residues. Germline V lookup: CDR1 LGHNA, CDR2 YNFKEQ. Trimming cost V 3 bases and J 0 bases, with 6 bases left between them. The CDR3: CASSQAGSYNEQFF. The CDR3 region has the DNA TGTGCCAGCAGCCAGGCAGGCTCCTACAATGAGCAGTTCTTC.

The rearrangement links TRBV19 to TRBJ2-2; tentatively, D is TRBD1 or TRBD2 (5 bases each). Germline V gene lookup returns CDR1 LNHDA and CDR2 SQIVND (reference sequence). The CDR3 consists of 15 residues. Between the trimmed V and J ends, which lost 7 bases and 0 bases, there was a span of 12 bases. The CDR3 is CASKVSGPNTGELFF. For the CDR3, the DNA is TGTGCCAGTAAAGTCTCGGGACCGAACACCGGGGAGCTGTTTTTT.

This sequence joins TRBV6-5 and TRBJ2-3, with D perhaps matching TRBD1 (7 bases). There are 13 residues in the CDR3. The germline V gene has CDR1 MNHEY and CDR2 SVGAGI. V was shortened by 7 bases and J by 3 bases, with 11 bases between the two germline ends. CDR3 coding DNA: TGTGCCAGCAAGGAGGGGGCAACAGATACGCAGTATTTT. It codes for CASKEGATDTQYF.

This clone was picked up a small number of times. The rearrangement uses TRBV30 and TRBJ1-1; D is uncertain. Trimming took 2 bases from V and 4 from J, leaving 11 bases between them. Germline V gene sequence: CDR1 GTSNPN, CDR2 SVGIG (reference sequence). CDR3 length: 13 residues. The CDR3 region is CAWSRQASTEAFF. The CDR3 DNA reads TGTGCCTGGAGTAGGCAGGCGAGCACTGAAGCTTTCTTT.

The chain links TRBV6-5 to TRBJ2-2, with 10 bases aligning to TRBD2. In germline, CDR1 is MNHEY, CDR2 SVGAGI. The CDR3 spans 16 residues. Trimming took 4 bases from V and 5 from J; bases not matched to a gene: 7. Written as DNA, the CDR3 is TGTGCCAGCAGTTTTTCTAGCGGGAGACGGACCGGGGAGCTGTTTTTT. It encodes CASSFSSGRRTGELFF.

This chain connects TRBV29-1 to TRBJ1-1; D unclear. This CDR3 is 15 amino acids long. V dropped 0 bases and J dropped 1 base, with 12 bases sitting between them. Looked up from germline, CDR1 is SQVTM and CDR2 is ANQGSEA. DNA of the CDR3: TGCAGCGTTGAAGAAGATAAAGCAAGGAACACTGAAGCTTTCTTT. Its translation: CSVEEDKARNTEAFF.

The rearrangement uses TRBV7-9 and TRBJ1-1; D remains unclear. The CDR3 runs to 14 residues. With 2 bases removed from V and 4 bases from J, the gap between germline ends came to 11 bases. Germline V gene sequence: CDR1 SEHNR, CDR2 FQNEAQ (reference sequence). CDR3 sequence: CASSLLQVATEAFF. The CDR3 DNA sequence: TGTGCCAGCAGCTTATTGCAGGTTGCCACTGAAGCTTTCTTT.

This clone was seen once. CDR3 sequence (DNA): TGCGCCAGCAGCTCGGAGGGACGGGGATCCTACGAGCAGTACTTC. It encodes CASSSEGRGSYEQYF. This rearrangement joins TRBV5-1 to TRBJ2-7, with a tentative D call TRBD2 (6 bases). This CDR3 is 15 amino acids long. Germline V gene sequence: CDR1 SGHRS, CDR2 YFSETQ. Trimming shortened V by 3 bases and J by 1 base, and 14 bases separated the two germline ends.

This clone was seen once. The V and J genes are TRBV10-2 and TRBJ2-1; tentative D call: TRBD1 (5 bases). This CDR3 has 16 residues. The germline V and J ends were trimmed by 2 bases and 7 bases, with 18 bases remaining between them. Germline V lookup: CDR1 WSHSY, CDR2 SAAADI. The CDR3 sequence: CASSEPGARAANEQFF. CDR3 sequence (DNA): TGCGCCAGCAGTGAGCCTGGGGCGAGAGCAGCGAATGAGCAGTTCTTC.

The chain is built from TRBV15 and TRBJ2-5; D not certain. Germline loops: CDR1 LNHNV, CDR2 YYDKDF (reference sequence). This CDR3 contains 17 residues. V lost 0 bases, J lost 0 bases, and 14 bases lay in between. CDR3 region: CATSRDQVLRDQETQYF. The DNA for the CDR3 is TGTGCCACCAGCAGAGATCAGGTCCTCAGAGACCAAGAGACCCAGTACTTC.

This chain connects TRBV19 to TRBJ2-2, with D perhaps being TRBD1 or TRBD2 (5 bases each). Per the germline V gene, CDR1 is LNHDA and CDR2 is SQIVND (reference sequence). The CDR3 runs to 16 residues. V was pared by 1 base and J by 3 bases, with 12 bases between. The CDR3 sequence: CASSIGRRDHTGELFF. The CDR3 DNA follows: TGTGCCAGTAGTATAGGACGAAGGGACCACACCGGGGAGCTGTTTTTT.

CDR3 sequence: CASSYSTGGYEQYF. In DNA form, the CDR3 reads TGTGCCAGCAGTTACTCGACAGGGGGCTACGAGCAGTACTTC. The chain carries TRBV6-7 and TRBJ2-7; TRBD1 aligns across 9 bases. TRBV6-7 is classed as an ORF, of uncertain function. V shed 0 bases, J shed 3 bases, and the junction held 0 bases outside the gene matches. This CDR3 has 14 amino acids.

The chain uses TRBV5-6 and TRBJ1-3; possible D gene TRBD1, 5 bases. CDR3 size: 14 residues. Per the germline V gene, CDR1 is SGHDT and CDR2 is YYEEEE. The ends were cut back, 6 bases at V and 0 bases at J, with 10 bases in the middle. In DNA form, the CDR3 reads TGTGCCAGCACAGGGCGATCCTCTGGAAACACCATATATTTT. This codes for CASTGRSSGNTIYF.